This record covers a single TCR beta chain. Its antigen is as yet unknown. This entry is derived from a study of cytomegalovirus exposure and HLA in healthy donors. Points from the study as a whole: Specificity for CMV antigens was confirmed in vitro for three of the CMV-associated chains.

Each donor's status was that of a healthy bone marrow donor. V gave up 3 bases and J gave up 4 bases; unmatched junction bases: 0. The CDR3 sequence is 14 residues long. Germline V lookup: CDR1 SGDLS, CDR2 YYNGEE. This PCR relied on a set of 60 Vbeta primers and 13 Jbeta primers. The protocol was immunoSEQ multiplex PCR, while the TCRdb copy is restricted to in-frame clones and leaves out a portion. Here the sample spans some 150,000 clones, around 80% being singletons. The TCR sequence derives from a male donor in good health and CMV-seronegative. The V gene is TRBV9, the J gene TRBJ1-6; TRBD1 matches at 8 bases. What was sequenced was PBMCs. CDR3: CASSGDRYNSPLHF. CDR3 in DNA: TGTGCCAGCAGCGGGGACAGGTATAATTCACCCCTCCACTTT.